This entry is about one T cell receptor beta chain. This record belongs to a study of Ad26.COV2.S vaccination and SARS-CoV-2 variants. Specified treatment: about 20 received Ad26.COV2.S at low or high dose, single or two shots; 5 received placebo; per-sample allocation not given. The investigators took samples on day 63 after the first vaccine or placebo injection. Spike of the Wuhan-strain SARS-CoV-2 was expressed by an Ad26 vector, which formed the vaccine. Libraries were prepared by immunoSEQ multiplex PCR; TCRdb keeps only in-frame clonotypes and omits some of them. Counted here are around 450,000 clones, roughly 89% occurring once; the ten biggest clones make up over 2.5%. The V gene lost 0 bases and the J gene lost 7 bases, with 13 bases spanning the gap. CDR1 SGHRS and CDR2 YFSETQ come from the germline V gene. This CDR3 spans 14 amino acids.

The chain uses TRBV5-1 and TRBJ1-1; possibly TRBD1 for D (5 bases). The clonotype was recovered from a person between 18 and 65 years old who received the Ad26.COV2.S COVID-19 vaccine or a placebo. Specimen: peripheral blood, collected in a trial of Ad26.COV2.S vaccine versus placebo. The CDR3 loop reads CASSLAPGTLEAFF. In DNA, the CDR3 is TGCGCCAGCAGCTTGGCCCCCGGGACCCTTGAAGCTTTCTTT. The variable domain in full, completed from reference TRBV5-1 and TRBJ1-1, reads KAGVTQTPRYLIKTRGQQVTLSCSPISGHRSVSWYQQTPGQGLQFLFEYFSETQRNKGNFPGRFSGRQFSNSRSEMNVSTLELGDSALYLCASSLAPGTLEAFFGQGTRLTVV.